This T cell receptor beta chain comes out of a study of T cells in Graves' hyperthyroidism and ophthalmopathy. Study-level findings and limits: Ophthalmopathy stood apart from stable hyperthyroidism in a 13 V-J model. Most thyroid clonotypes that were expanded above 0.001 also turned up in blood.

This clonotype was counted only a few times. Its antigen is not known. Uncontrolled infections, other autoimmune diseases, pregnancy or lactation led to exclusion of patients. The source material, RNA transcripts, was used to amplify TCR beta CDR3 regions. Primed by the HTBI set, a first-round RT-PCR was run on the TCR CDR3. MiXCR, run by TCRdb on the multiplex PCR reads, gives a single entry per CDR3 protein. This table has 600,000 or so distinct CDR3 sequences, 12% to 15% appearing once. Sequencing used blood. The origin of this receptor is a woman in her late teens or twenties with Graves' ophthalmopathy.

CDR3: CASSPPAGTSAYNEQFF. Here the CDR3 DNA reads TGTGCCAGCTCACCACCGGCAGGGACTAGCGCCTACAATGAGCAGTTCTTC. The chain recombines TRBV18 with TRBJ2-1, with 10 bases that match TRBD2. The J segment lost 2 bases and the V segment lost 0 bases, leaving 4 bases of the junction unmatched. The CDR3 covers 17 residues. Per the germline V gene, CDR1 is KGHSH and CDR2 is LQKENI.